The clone carrying this T cell receptor (beta chain) is categorized as medium-sized. Antigen specificity is unknown. This specimen belongs to a study of OX40 agonist ivuxolimab in advanced cancers. In the study overall: Cohort: around 83% men, mean age about 60, aged roughly 20 to 79.

Findings and limits, study-wide: Clonal expansion from baseline to week 6 occurred in both CD4+ and CD8+ T cells.

Libraries were prepared by immunoSEQ multiplex PCR; TCRdb keeps only in-frame clonotypes and omits some of them. In the table there are under 95,000 clones, around 88% of which are singletons. This CDR3 contains 15 residues. The junction had 3 bases not matched to a gene; V was cut back by 1 base and J by 1 base. Germline CDR1 LNHNV, CDR2 YYDKDF (reference sequence). This TCR derives from an adult with an advanced solid tumor such as melanoma, head and neck, liver or kidney cancer. J is TRBJ2-5 and V is TRBV15, with 7 positions matching TRBD1. The sample was CD4+ or CD8+ T cells sorted from blood, taken in a trial of the OX40 agonist ivuxolimab. The chain's CDR3 is CATSRGRGLQETQYF. The CDR3 region has the DNA TGTGCCACCAGCAGAGGAAGGGGGCTCCAAGAGACCCAGTACTTC.